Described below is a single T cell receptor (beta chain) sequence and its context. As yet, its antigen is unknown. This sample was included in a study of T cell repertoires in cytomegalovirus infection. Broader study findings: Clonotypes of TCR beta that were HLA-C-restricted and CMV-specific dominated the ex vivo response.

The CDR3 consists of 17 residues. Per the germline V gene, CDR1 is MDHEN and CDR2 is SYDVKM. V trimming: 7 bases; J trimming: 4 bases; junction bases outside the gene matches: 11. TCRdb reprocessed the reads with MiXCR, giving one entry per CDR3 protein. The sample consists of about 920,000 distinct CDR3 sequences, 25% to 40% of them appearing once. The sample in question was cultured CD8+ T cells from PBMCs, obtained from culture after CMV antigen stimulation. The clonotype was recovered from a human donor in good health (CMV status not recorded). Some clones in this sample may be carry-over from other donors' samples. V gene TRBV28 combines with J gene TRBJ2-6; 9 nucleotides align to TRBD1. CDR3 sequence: CASTLGTGLFGANVLTF. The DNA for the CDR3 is TGTGCCAGCACCCTTGGGACAGGGCTTTTCGGGGCCAACGTCCTGACTTTC.